The entry below describes one T cell receptor (beta chain). Germline CDR1 LGHNA, CDR2 YSLEER. V was pared by 2 bases and J by 6 bases, with 6 bases of the junction left unmatched. The CDR3 spans 15 residues. These data are taken from a study of response to subunit inactivated influenza vaccine. From the RT-PCR reads, TCRdb called clonotypes with MiXCR, one entry per CDR3 protein. The table lists roughly 710,000 distinct CDR3 sequences, 13% to 15% of them singletons, with 7.5% to 9% in the top ten. The receptor was isolated from a man aged 45-65 years who received an inactivated influenza vaccine. The rearrangement joins TRBV4-3 to TRBJ2-1; 8 nucleotides line up with TRBD2. Source: PBMCs from blood, taken around two weeks before vaccination. This chain's CDR3 is CASSQQAGDANEQFF. The CDR3 DNA reads TGCGCCAGCAGCCAACAAGCGGGAGACGCCAATGAGCAGTTCTTC.